Below, 21 T cell receptor beta chains from the same sample are listed, as sequenced in a study of shared clonotypes between healthy human individuals. The repertoire was sequenced with immunoSEQ multiplex PCR; TCRdb's copy has only in-frame clones and lacks some. Here the sample spans a few million clones, about 92% being singletons. The source material was naive CD4+ T cells from PBMCs. Subset described: CD45RA+ positively selected. Receptors originate from a man younger than 30 in good health. Some clones in this sample may be carry-over from other donors' samples.

The V and J genes are TRBV28 and TRBJ2-5; D may be TRBD2 (8 bases). This CDR3 has 15 amino acids. Germline lookup yields CDR1 MDHEN and CDR2 SYDVKM. V lost 6 bases, J lost 9 bases, and 23 bases lay in between. CDR3 DNA: TGTGCCAGCAGCTACCGGGACAGCTATAGCGGGGCCCAGTACTTC. Protein product: CASSYRDSYSGAQYF.

The CDR3 sequence is CASSPQAGLDTQYF. CDR3 DNA sequence: TGCGCCAGCAGCCCTCAGGCGGGATTAGATACGCAGTATTTT. The rearrangement links TRBV5-1 to TRBJ2-3, with TRBD2 as a possible D gene (6 bases). This CDR3 comprises 14 residues. Trimming pared 4 bases from V and 5 bases from J, leaving 14 bases between. Germline-derived CDR1 and CDR2 are SGHRS and YFSETQ. Variable domain in full (rest from reference TRBV5-1 and TRBJ2-3): KAGVTQTPRYLIKTRGQQVTLSCSPISGHRSVSWYQQTPGQGLQFLFEYFSETQRNKGNFPGRFSGRQFSNSRSEMNVSTLELGDSALYLCASSPQAGLDTQYFGPGTRLTVL.

V usage is TRBV5-1 and J usage is TRBJ2-2, with 7 bases lining up with TRBD1. Germline loops: CDR1 SGHRS, CDR2 YFSETQ. The CDR3 loop spans 17 amino acids. Trimming at V came to 4 bases and at J to 7 bases, leaving 16 bases not matched to a gene. The chain's CDR3 is CASSVGGRQGSGGELFF. Here the CDR3 DNA reads TGCGCCAGCAGCGTAGGAGGACGACAGGGTTCTGGCGGGGAGCTGTTTTTT. The full variable domain, rest sourced from reference TRBV5-1 and TRBJ2-2, is KAGVTQTPRYLIKTRGQQVTLSCSPISGHRSVSWYQQTPGQGLQFLFEYFSETQRNKGNFPGRFSGRQFSNSRSEMNVSTLELGDSALYLCASSVGGRQGSGGELFFGEGSRLTVL.

This clone was counted only a few times. The genes are TRBV7-2 and TRBJ1-1; D gene ambiguous. CDR1 and CDR2 from the germline V gene are SGHTA and FQGNSA. The CDR3 is 14 amino acids. Trimming shortened V by 5 bases and J by 4 bases, and 14 bases separated the two germline ends. Here the CDR3 DNA reads TGTGCCAGCAGCCCGTTTCGTCCGGGCACTGAAGCTTTCTTT. Translated, it gives CASSPFRPGTEAFF.

The chain recombines TRBV7-2 with TRBJ2-7; D is uncertain. The ends were cut back, 1 base at V and 4 bases at J, with 11 bases in the middle. The CDR3 has 14 amino acids. Germline loops: CDR1 SGHTA, CDR2 FQGNSA. This CDR3 is CASSLGQVPYEQYF. Here the CDR3 DNA reads TGTGCCAGCAGCTTAGGCCAGGTTCCATACGAGCAGTACTTC.

This clone was counted a single time. The genes are TRBV6-1 and TRBJ2-2, with D perhaps TRBD1 (5 bases). V was shortened by 4 bases and J by 5 bases, with 17 bases between the two germline ends. This CDR3 comprises 16 residues. In germline, CDR1 is MNHNS, CDR2 SASEGT. This CDR3 is CASSAQGRAGTGELFF. The DNA of the CDR3 is TGTGCCAGCAGTGCCCAGGGCAGGGCAGGGACCGGGGAGCTGTTTTTT.

Turning to this clone: The junction does not match germline at one end; this may be a read error. The rearrangement uses TRBV5-1 and TRBJ2-3; TRBD1 matches 7 bases. This CDR3 is 15 amino acids long. Germline loops: CDR1 SGHRS, CDR2 YFSETQ. Here the CDR3 reads CASTLQQGITDTQYF. The CDR3 coding sequence is TGCGCCAGCACCTTGCAACAGGGGATCACAGATACGCAGTATTTT.

The rearrangement joins TRBV5-1 to TRBJ2-2; 8 nucleotides match TRBD2. CDR1 and CDR2 (germline): SGHRS, YFSETQ. The ends lost 2 bases at V and 1 base at J; junction bases unmatched: 4. The CDR3 contains 16 residues. CDR3 in DNA: TGCGCCAGCAGCTTCTTAGCGGGGCAGAACACCGGGGAGCTGTTTTTT. Its protein product is CASSFLAGQNTGELFF.

The genes are TRBV2 and TRBJ1-1; D not resolved. V lost 3 bases, J lost 5 bases, and 7 bases lay in between. The CDR3 contains 12 residues. From germline, CDR1 is SNHLY and CDR2 FYNNEI. CDR3 residues: CASSDRSTEAFF. The CDR3 DNA reads TGTGCCAGCAGTGATCGGAGTACTGAAGCTTTCTTT.

This clone was observed once. The rearrangement links TRBV4-1 to TRBJ2-4; D is uncertain. The V gene lost 4 bases and the J gene lost 1 base, with 14 bases spanning the gap. This CDR3 has 16 residues. Germline CDR1 is MGHRA and CDR2 is YSYEKL. This chain's CDR3 is CASSPWAAEAKNIQYF. CDR3 DNA sequence: TGCGCCAGCAGCCCTTGGGCCGCAGAGGCCAAAAACATTCAGTACTTC.

This chain connects TRBV29-1 to TRBJ2-7; perhaps TRBD1 as D (5 bases). V dropped 4 bases and J dropped 1 base, with 11 bases sitting between them. CDR3 length equals 13 residues. Germline CDR1 is SQVTM and CDR2 is ANQGSEA. The CDR3 DNA reads as TGCAGCGTTGTAGGGGTGCTATCCTACGAGCAGTACTTC. It yields the protein CSVVGVLSYEQYF.

V and J are TRBV6-5 and TRBJ1-1, with a possible D match to TRBD1 (5 bases). The germline V gene has CDR1 MNHEY and CDR2 SVGAGI. The V end was cut by 2 bases, the J end by 1 base, with 11 bases between. The CDR3 is 15 residues long. The CDR3 sequence is CASSYLHGGNTEAFF. The CDR3, as DNA: TGTGCCAGCAGTTACCTCCATGGGGGGAACACTGAAGCTTTCTTT.

The CDR3 is CASSPGQGLHEPQHF. DNA for the CDR3: TGTGCCAGCAGCCCGGGACAGGGACTGCATGAGCCCCAGCATTTT. The V call is TRBV7-9, the J call TRBJ1-5, with 9 bases fitting TRBD1. Germline V gives CDR1 SEHNR, CDR2 FQNEAQ (reference sequence). CDR3 length: 15 residues. The V and J ends lost 5 bases and 8 bases, in that order; junction bases with no gene match: 10.

This rearrangement joins TRBV29-1 to TRBJ2-1, with 8 nucleotides matching TRBD2. V lost 7 bases, J lost 5 bases, and 10 bases stayed unmatched. Germline V gene sequence: CDR1 SQVTM, CDR2 ANQGSEA. The CDR3 spans 14 residues. The CDR3 loop is CSGLREVLNNEQFF. The CDR3 bases are TGCAGCGGCCTGCGGGAGGTTTTAAACAATGAGCAGTTCTTC.

CDR3: CASSTPTRTGNTEAFF. As DNA, the CDR3 is TGTGCCAGCAGTACCCCGACCCGGACAGGGAACACTGAAGCTTTCTTT. The chain employs TRBV28 and TRBJ1-1, with TRBD1 matching 7 bases. J lost 1 base, V lost 5 bases, and 10 bases had no gene match. The CDR3 is 16 residues long. CDR1 is MDHEN, CDR2 SYDVKM, per germline.

The CDR3 protein is CASSSGLATRTDTQYF. The CDR3 bases are TGCGCCAGCAGCTCCGGACTAGCGACCCGGACAGATACGCAGTATTTT. The V gene is TRBV5-1, the J gene TRBJ2-3; 9 nucleotides align to TRBD2. V shed 3 bases, J shed 3 bases, and the junction held 8 bases outside the gene matches. Germline V gives CDR1 SGHRS, CDR2 YFSETQ. This CDR3 is built from 16 residues.

The rearrangement uses TRBV5-1 and TRBJ2-1, with D possibly matching TRBD2 (5 bases). Looked up from germline, CDR1 is SGHRS and CDR2 is YFSETQ. The germline V and J ends were trimmed by 4 bases and 8 bases, with 22 bases remaining between them. The CDR3 extends over 16 amino acids. The CDR3 DNA is TGCGCCAGCAGCCGAACTGGGTCGACTTATAGCGATGAGCAGTTCTTC. Protein: CASSRTGSTYSDEQFF.

The chain combines TRBV6-1 with TRBJ2-5; weak D call: TRBD2 (6 bases). The V gene lost 2 bases and the J gene lost 9 bases, with 13 bases spanning the gap. Germline CDR1 MNHNS, CDR2 SASEGT. The CDR3 has 13 residues. CDR3 sequence: CASSEIWGVAQYF. Here the CDR3 DNA reads TGTGCCAGCAGTGAAATTTGGGGGGTAGCCCAGTACTTC.

This sequence joins TRBV7-2 and TRBJ2-7; 10 bases match TRBD1. Trimming took 4 bases from V and 6 from J; bases not matched to a gene: 12. This CDR3 is built from 16 residues. The germline V gene encodes CDR1 SGHTA and CDR2 FQGNSA. The CDR3 region is CASSSSPGQGFSEQYF. For the CDR3, the DNA is TGTGCCAGCAGCTCCTCACCGGGACAGGGGTTTTCCGAGCAGTACTTC. Supplemented by reference TRBV7-2 and TRBJ2-7, the full variable domain reads GAGVSQSPSNKVTEKGKDVELRCDPISGHTALYWYRQSLGQGLEFLIYFQGNSAPDKSGLPSDRFSAERTGGSVSTLTIQRTQQEDSAVYLCASSSSPGQGFSEQYFGPGTRLTVT.

The chain joins TRBV5-1 to TRBJ2-3, with D perhaps TRBD2 (6 bases). The CDR3 sequence is 13 residues long. V was trimmed by 6 bases and J by 5 bases, leaving 13 bases between them. Per germline, CDR1 SGHRS and CDR2 YFSETQ. The DNA for the CDR3 is TGCGCCAGCAATGGAGGGGAGGTAGATACGCAGTATTTT. It encodes CASNGGEVDTQYF.

This chain joins TRBV7-2 and TRBJ2-1; D remains ambiguous. The germline V gene has CDR1 SGHTA and CDR2 FQGNSA. The V and J ends lost 5 bases and 4 bases respectively, with 15 bases between them. The CDR3 is 15 amino acids. Here the CDR3 DNA reads TGTGCCAGCAGCCCCAAGCAGTCCGTGTACAATGAGCAGTTCTTC. Amino acids: CASSPKQSVYNEQFF.